Shown below are 28 T cell receptor beta chains from a single sample sequenced in a study of shared clonotypes between healthy human individuals. This table comes from immunoSEQ multiplex PCR, and its TCRdb copy is limited to in-frame clones, with some not included. The repertoire includes hundreds of thousands of clones, around 67% of them detected once, and more than 1.5% sits in the top ten. Sequenced input: memory CD4+ T cells sorted from blood. The sample's subset: CD45RA-negative fraction. Receptors originate from a woman aged 25-40 years in good health.

The chain employs TRBV15 and TRBJ1-1; D perhaps matches TRBD1 (5 bases). Germline V gene lookup returns CDR1 LNHNV and CDR2 YYDKDF (reference sequence). With 0 bases removed from V and 7 bases from J, the gap between germline ends came to 15 bases. The CDR3 has 15 residues. The CDR3 loop reads CATSRDMGIGGEAFF. The DNA for the CDR3 is TGTGCCACCAGCAGAGACATGGGGATTGGGGGTGAAGCTTTCTTT.

The rearrangement links TRBV9 to TRBJ2-3; no clear D gene. Trimming left V 0 bases short and J 2 bases short, with 10 bases between. Germline loops: CDR1 SGDLS, CDR2 YYNGEE. This CDR3 is 15 amino acids long. The CDR3 DNA is TGTGCCAGCAGCGTAGTAGGTCAGCTCACAGATACGCAGTATTTT. It translates to CASSVVGQLTDTQYF.

CDR3 coding DNA: TGTGCCAGCAGCTCCTCGGCGACTAGCGGAGGCTACGAGCAGTACTTC. Translation gives CASSSSATSGGYEQYF. The chain links TRBV5-4 to TRBJ2-7, with TRBD2 matching 9 bases. CDR1 is SGHNT, CDR2 YYREEE, per germline (reference sequence). The V gene end was trimmed by 3 bases and the J gene end by 3 bases; junction bases not matched to a gene: 10. The CDR3 is made up of 16 amino acids.

This clone appeared once. The gene calls are TRBV25-1 and TRBJ2-7; D is ambiguous. The germline V gene encodes CDR1 MGHDK and CDR2 SYGVNS. CDR3 length equals 15 residues. Trimming took off 1 base at V and 1 base at J, with 11 bases between the two ends. CDR3 residues: CASSESKPTSYEQYF. The CDR3 DNA reads TGTGCCAGCAGTGAATCGAAACCAACATCCTACGAGCAGTACTTC.

The sample holds one count of this clone. This chain links TRBV4-2 with TRBJ2-7; a weak D match, TRBD2 (6 bases). The V gene lost 2 bases and the J gene lost 1 base, with 15 bases spanning the gap. The CDR3 has 16 amino acids. Germline V gene lookup returns CDR1 LGHNA and CDR2 YNFKEQ. Here the CDR3 reads CASSQMQTGTSYEQYF. The CDR3 nucleotides read TGTGCCAGCAGCCAAATGCAAACCGGGACTTCCTACGAGCAGTACTTC.

The chain couples TRBV5-1 to TRBJ2-5; a possible D gene is TRBD1 (6 bases). Germline assignment: CDR1 SGHRS and CDR2 YFSETQ. The CDR3 contains 15 residues. The V end lost 0 bases, the J end lost 5 bases, and 14 bases lay between the germline ends. This chain's CDR3 is CASSLVPGAIETQYF. CDR3 nucleotide sequence: TGCGCCAGCAGCTTGGTGCCAGGGGCAATTGAGACCCAGTACTTC.

In this sample, this clone turned up a few times. This rearrangement joins TRBV18 to TRBJ2-7, with 8 bases aligning to TRBD1. Losses at the gene ends were 3 bases for V and 3 bases for J; bases not matched to a gene: 7. There are 15 residues in the CDR3. The germline gives CDR1 KGHSH, CDR2 LQKENI. CDR3: CASSPDRALVYEQYF. CDR3 DNA sequence: TGTGCCAGCTCACCGGACAGGGCGCTCGTCTACGAGCAGTACTTC.

This chain joins TRBV6-6 and TRBJ2-7; TRBD1 aligns across 8 bases. The CDR3 runs to 13 residues. The germline V gene encodes CDR1 MNHNY and CDR2 SVGAGI (reference sequence). V lost 6 bases, J lost 3 bases, and 4 bases stayed unmatched. CDR3 amino acids: CASRSDRVYEQYF. CDR3 in DNA: TGTGCCAGCAGGTCGGACAGGGTCTACGAGCAGTACTTC.

The chain combines TRBV18 with TRBJ2-7; 9 nucleotides align to TRBD1. V was clipped by 2 bases and J by 4 bases; unmatched bases: 3. The CDR3 sequence is 14 residues long. Germline V lookup: CDR1 KGHSH, CDR2 LQKENI. The chain's CDR3 is CASSPGTGRYEQYF. The DNA for the CDR3 is TGTGCCAGCTCACCAGGGACAGGGAGGTACGAGCAGTACTTC.

The V gene is TRBV6-1, the J gene TRBJ1-4; 7 bases agree with TRBD1. Germline trimming cut 3 bases from V and 8 bases from J; bases unmatched to any gene: 9. CDR3 length: 15 amino acids. CDR1 and CDR2 (germline): MNHNS, SASEGT. The CDR3 nucleotides are TGTGCCAGCAGTGAGGGCCAGGGGGAAATGGAAAAACTGTTTTTT. Amino acid sequence: CASSEGQGEMEKLFF.

This clone came up a few times. The chain links TRBV7-2 to TRBJ2-7, with D hard to call. The CDR3 covers 14 residues. V lost 4 bases and J 6 bases, leaving 16 bases between the germline ends. CDR1 is SGHTA and CDR2 is FQGNSA in the germline V gene. The CDR3 is CASSSYYSNGEQYF. In DNA, the CDR3 is TGTGCCAGCAGCTCTTACTATTCTAACGGCGAGCAGTACTTC.

V and J are TRBV28 and TRBJ2-6, with D possibly being TRBD2 (5 bases). Trimming removed 6 bases at V and 3 bases at J, with 9 bases between. The CDR3 is made up of 14 amino acids. Germline loops: CDR1 MDHEN, CDR2 SYDVKM. Here the CDR3 reads CASSLGDGANVLTF. Here the CDR3 DNA reads TGTGCCAGCAGCCTCGGGGATGGGGCCAACGTCCTGACTTTC.

The chain links TRBV7-6 to TRBJ1-2, with a tentative D call TRBD1 (6 bases). Trimming pared 4 bases from V and 2 bases from J, leaving 17 bases between. Germline V gene sequence: CDR1 SGHVS, CDR2 FNYEAQ. This CDR3 contains 16 residues. The chain's CDR3 is CASSWGQPMGNYGYTF. In nucleotides, the CDR3 is TGTGCCAGCAGCTGGGGACAACCGATGGGGAACTATGGCTACACCTTC.

CDR3 sequence (DNA): TGTGCCAGCGTTCCCATTTGGGGGGCCAACGTCCTGACTTTC. The encoded protein is CASVPIWGANVLTF. The chain joins TRBV28 to TRBJ2-6; D gene ambiguous. The CDR3 spans 14 residues. Looked up from germline, CDR1 is MDHEN and CDR2 is SYDVKM. V gave up 8 bases and J gave up 4 bases, with 12 bases separating them.

The rearrangement uses TRBV29-1 and TRBJ1-5, with D possibly TRBD1 on 6 matching bases. Deletions cut 6 bases from V and 4 bases from J, with 16 bases between. CDR3 length equals 14 residues. Germline values: CDR1 SQVTM, CDR2 ANQGSEA. CDR3 protein: CSVSGAGRNQPQHF. Written as DNA, the CDR3 is TGCAGCGTGTCGGGGGCGGGTAGGAATCAGCCCCAGCATTTT.

The chain carries TRBV21-1 and TRBJ2-1; TRBD1 is the table's D call, not checked against the DNA. TRBV21-1 is assigned pseudogene status. CDR3 length: 17 residues. The CDR3 nucleotides are TGTGCCAGCAGCCAAGAGGCGGGACAGGGAGGCGACAATGAGCAGTTCTTC. Its protein is CASSQEAGQGGDNEQFF.

V gene TRBV19 combines with J gene TRBJ1-2; D not resolved. The CDR3 consists of 13 residues. Trimming removed 3 bases from V and 4 bases from J, with 9 bases in between. CDR1 LNHDA and CDR2 SQIVND come from the germline V gene (reference sequence). The CDR3 DNA reads TGTGCCAGTAGTATCACGGAAATCTATGGCTACACCTTC. Protein product: CASSITEIYGYTF.

Points on this clone: Other nucleotide sequences from this sample produce the same CDR3. The chain combines TRBV28 with TRBJ2-7; D ambiguous. Germline CDR1 is MDHEN and CDR2 is SYDVKM. The CDR3 extends over 12 amino acids. Trimming stripped 6 bases from V and 2 bases from J, with 8 bases between. CDR3 residues: CASRTYTYEQYF. The CDR3 DNA is TGTGCCAGCAGAACATATACCTACGAGCAGTACTTC.

The V call is TRBV21-1, the J call TRBJ1-4; no check of the table's D call, TRBD1, against the DNA was made. TRBV21-1 is assigned pseudogene status. This CDR3 comprises 18 residues. Here the CDR3 reads CASSSRDRGRPPNEKLFF. CDR3 DNA: TGTGCCAGCAGCAGCCGGGACAGGGGCCGGCCGCCTAATGAAAAACTGTTTTTT.

The chain joins TRBV7-3 to TRBJ2-1; the match to TRBD2 covers 7 bases. V dropped 5 bases and J dropped 7; count of bases not matched to a gene: 11. The germline V gene has CDR1 SGHTA and CDR2 FQGTGA. This CDR3 region has 15 residues. The CDR3 coding sequence is TGTGCCAGCAGCCTAAAAGGACTAGTGTCGAATGAGCAGTTCTTC. Residues: CASSLKGLVSNEQFF.

As to this clone: Other DNA sequences in the same sample also yield this CDR3. The chain couples TRBV9 to TRBJ2-2; a weak D match, TRBD2 (6 bases). Germline V gives CDR1 SGDLS, CDR2 YYNGEE. The CDR3 covers 15 residues. The germline V and J ends were trimmed by 0 bases and 0 bases, with 6 bases remaining between them. CDR3 coding DNA: TGTGCCAGCAGCGTAGCGGGGGCGAACACCGGGGAGCTGTTTTTT. Protein: CASSVAGANTGELFF.

This clone was observed a few times. The V call is TRBV28, the J call TRBJ2-7, with D unresolved. CDR3 length: 15 residues. The V end was cut by 1 base, the J end by 2 bases, with 12 bases between. Germline V lookup: CDR1 MDHEN, CDR2 SYDVKM. The chain's CDR3 is CASSLFPTVTYEQYF. In nucleotides, the CDR3 is TGTGCCAGCAGTTTATTCCCCACGGTCACCTACGAGCAGTACTTC.

The rearrangement links TRBV7-9 to TRBJ1-1; 7 positions agree with TRBD1. J lost 8 bases, V lost 3 bases, and 6 bases had no gene match. The CDR3 is made up of 13 amino acids. The germline gives CDR1 SEHNR, CDR2 FQNEAQ (reference sequence). The DNA of the CDR3 is TGTGCCAGCAGCTTCCGACAGGGAGCCGAAGCTTTCTTT. Amino acid sequence: CASSFRQGAEAFF.

This chain uses TRBV30 with TRBJ1-5; D remains ambiguous. Trimming took 3 bases from V and 3 from J, leaving 9 bases between them. CDR3 size: 13 residues. CDR1 GTSNPN and CDR2 SVGIG come from the germline V gene (reference sequence). CDR3 in amino acids: CAWSRGPNQPQHF. The CDR3 region has the DNA TGTGCCTGGAGCCGGGGTCCCAATCAGCCCCAGCATTTT.

This sequence joins TRBV5-4 and TRBJ2-3; TRBD1 might be the D (6 bases). Looked up from germline, CDR1 is SGHNT and CDR2 is YYREEE (reference sequence). The CDR3 runs to 14 residues. With 6 bases removed from V and 0 bases from J, the gap between germline ends came to 11 bases. The CDR3 protein is CASNPDRSTDTQYF. CDR3 bases: TGTGCCAGCAACCCAGACAGGAGCACAGATACGCAGTATTTT.

In this sample, this clone turned up a few times. This chain joins TRBV4-1 and TRBJ1-2; 8 bases are a match to TRBD1. Germline V gene lookup returns CDR1 MGHRA and CDR2 YSYEKL. The J segment lost 6 bases and the V segment lost 2 bases, leaving 8 bases of the junction unmatched. CDR3 size: 15 residues. This CDR3 is CASSQKPTGVNGYTF. Here the CDR3 DNA reads TGCGCCAGCAGCCAAAAACCGACAGGGGTGAATGGCTACACCTTC.

The V and J genes are TRBV29-1 and TRBJ2-1; 8 nucleotides match TRBD1. CDR1 SQVTM and CDR2 ANQGSEA come from the germline V gene. J was trimmed by 9 bases and V by 8 bases; bases with no gene match: 9. The CDR3 sequence is 12 residues long. CDR3 DNA: TGCAGCCTGAGGACAGGGATTACTGAGCAGTTCTTC. Translated, it gives CSLRTGITEQFF.

This chain joins TRBV5-1 and TRBJ2-2, with 14 bases fitting TRBD2. V lost 4 bases, J lost 7 bases, and 6 bases stayed unmatched. Per germline, CDR1 SGHRS and CDR2 YFSETQ. This CDR3 region has 16 residues. Written as DNA, the CDR3 is TGCGCCAGCAGCCGGGGACTAGCGGGAGAAGGCGGGGAGCTGTTTTTT. This encodes CASSRGLAGEGGELFF.